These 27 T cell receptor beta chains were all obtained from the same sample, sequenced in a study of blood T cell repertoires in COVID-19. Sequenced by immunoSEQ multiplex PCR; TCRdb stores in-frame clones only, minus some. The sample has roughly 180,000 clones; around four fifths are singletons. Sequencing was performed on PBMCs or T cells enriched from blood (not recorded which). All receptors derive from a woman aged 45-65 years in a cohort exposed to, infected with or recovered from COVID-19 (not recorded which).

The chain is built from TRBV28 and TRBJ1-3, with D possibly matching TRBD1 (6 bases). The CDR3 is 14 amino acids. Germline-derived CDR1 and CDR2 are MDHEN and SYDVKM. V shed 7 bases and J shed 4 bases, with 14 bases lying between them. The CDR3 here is CASISSGTGNTIYF. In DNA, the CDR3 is TGTGCCAGCATCTCTTCGGGGACAGGAAACACCATATATTTT.

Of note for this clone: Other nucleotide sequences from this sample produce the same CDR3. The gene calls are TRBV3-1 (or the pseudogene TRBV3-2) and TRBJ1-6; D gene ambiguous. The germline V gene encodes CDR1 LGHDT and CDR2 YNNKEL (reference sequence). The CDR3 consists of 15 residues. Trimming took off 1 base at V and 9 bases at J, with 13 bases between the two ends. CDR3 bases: TGTGCCAGCAGCCAAGGGGGAGGAGCTGGTTCACCCCTCCACTTT. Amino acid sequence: CASSQGGGAGSPLHF.

The CDR3 nucleotides read TGTGCCAGTAGTATAGATTTTGTAGGAGGGCTCGGATACAATGAGCAGTTCTTC. It specifies CASSIDFVGGLGYNEQFF. The genes are TRBV19 and TRBJ2-1, with a tentative D call TRBD2 (6 bases). The germline V gene encodes CDR1 LNHDA and CDR2 SQIVND (reference sequence). The CDR3 contains 18 residues. V was clipped by 0 bases and J by 4 bases, with 19 bases between them.

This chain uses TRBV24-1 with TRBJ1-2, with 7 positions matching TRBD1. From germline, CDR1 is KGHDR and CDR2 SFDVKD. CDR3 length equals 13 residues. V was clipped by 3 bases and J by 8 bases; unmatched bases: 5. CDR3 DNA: TGTGCCACCAGTGATCGGACAGGCTTAGGCTACACCTTC. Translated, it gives CATSDRTGLGYTF.

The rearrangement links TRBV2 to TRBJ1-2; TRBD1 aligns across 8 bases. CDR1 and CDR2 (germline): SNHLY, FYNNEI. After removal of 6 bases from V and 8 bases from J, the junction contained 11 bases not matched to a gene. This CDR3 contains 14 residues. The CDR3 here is CASRITDRGHGYTF. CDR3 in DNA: TGTGCCAGCAGAATAACAGACAGGGGACACGGCTACACCTTC.

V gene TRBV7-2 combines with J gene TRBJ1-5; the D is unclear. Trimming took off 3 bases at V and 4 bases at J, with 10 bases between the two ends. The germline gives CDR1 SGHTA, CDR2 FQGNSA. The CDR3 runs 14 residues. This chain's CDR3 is CASSFGGRNQPQHF. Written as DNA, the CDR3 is TGTGCCAGCAGCTTCGGAGGGCGGAATCAGCCCCAGCATTTT.

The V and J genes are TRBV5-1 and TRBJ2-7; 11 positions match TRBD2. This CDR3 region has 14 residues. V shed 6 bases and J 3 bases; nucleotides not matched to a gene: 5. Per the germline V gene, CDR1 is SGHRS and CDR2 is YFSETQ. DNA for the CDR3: TGCGCCAGCACTACCGGGACTAGCGGCTACGAGCAGTACTTC. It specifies CASTTGTSGYEQYF.

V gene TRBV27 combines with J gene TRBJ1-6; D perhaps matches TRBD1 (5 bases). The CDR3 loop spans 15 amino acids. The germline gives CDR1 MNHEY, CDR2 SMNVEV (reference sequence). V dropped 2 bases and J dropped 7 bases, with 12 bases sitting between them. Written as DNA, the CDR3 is TGTGCCAGCAGTTTACGCGGGACGTCAAATTCACCCCTCCACTTT. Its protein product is CASSLRGTSNSPLHF.

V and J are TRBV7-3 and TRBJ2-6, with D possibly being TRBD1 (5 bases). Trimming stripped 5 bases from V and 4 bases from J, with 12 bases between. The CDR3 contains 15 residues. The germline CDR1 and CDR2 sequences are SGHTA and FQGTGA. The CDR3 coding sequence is TGTGCCAGCAGCCCCAGGGCGGCAGGGGCCAACGTCCTGACTTTC. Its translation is CASSPRAAGANVLTF.

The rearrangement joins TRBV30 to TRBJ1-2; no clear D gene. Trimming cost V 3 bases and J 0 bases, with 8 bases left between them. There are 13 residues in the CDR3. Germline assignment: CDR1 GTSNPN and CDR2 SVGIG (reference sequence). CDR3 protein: CAWRMEANYGYTF. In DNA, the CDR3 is TGTGCCTGGAGGATGGAGGCTAACTATGGCTACACCTTC.

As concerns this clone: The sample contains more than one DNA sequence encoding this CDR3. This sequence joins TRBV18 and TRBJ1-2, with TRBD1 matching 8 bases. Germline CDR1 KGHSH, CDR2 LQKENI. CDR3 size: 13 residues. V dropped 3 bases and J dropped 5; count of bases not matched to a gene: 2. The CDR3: CASSPGQEYGYTF. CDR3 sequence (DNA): TGTGCCAGCTCACCGGGACAGGAATATGGCTACACCTTC.

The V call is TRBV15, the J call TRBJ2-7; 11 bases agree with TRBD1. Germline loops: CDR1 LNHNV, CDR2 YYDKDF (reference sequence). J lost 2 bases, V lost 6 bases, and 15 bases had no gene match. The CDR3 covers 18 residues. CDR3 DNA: TGTGCCACCAGAGTGGGGGTGCTCGGGACAGGGGGAACCTACGAGCAGTACTTC. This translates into CATRVGVLGTGGTYEQYF.

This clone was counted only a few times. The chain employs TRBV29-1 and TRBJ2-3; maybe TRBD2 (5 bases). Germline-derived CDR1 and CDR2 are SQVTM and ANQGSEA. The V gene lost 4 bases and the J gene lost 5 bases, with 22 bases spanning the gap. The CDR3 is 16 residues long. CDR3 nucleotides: TGCAGCGTTGTTCAGAGAGAAGTAGCGCTGCAAGATACGCAGTATTTT. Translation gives CSVVQREVALQDTQYF.

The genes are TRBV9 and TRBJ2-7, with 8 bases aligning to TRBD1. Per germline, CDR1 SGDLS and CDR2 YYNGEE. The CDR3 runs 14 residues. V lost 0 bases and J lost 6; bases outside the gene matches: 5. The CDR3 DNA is TGTGCCAGCAGCGTAGCGACAGGGGCAGCCGAGCAGTACTTC. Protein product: CASSVATGAAEQYF.

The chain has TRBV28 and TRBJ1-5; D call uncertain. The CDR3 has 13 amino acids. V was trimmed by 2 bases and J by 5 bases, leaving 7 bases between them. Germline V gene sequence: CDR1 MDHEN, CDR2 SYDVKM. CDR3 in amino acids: CASSLASDQPQHF. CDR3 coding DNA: TGTGCCAGCAGTTTAGCGAGTGATCAGCCCCAGCATTTT.

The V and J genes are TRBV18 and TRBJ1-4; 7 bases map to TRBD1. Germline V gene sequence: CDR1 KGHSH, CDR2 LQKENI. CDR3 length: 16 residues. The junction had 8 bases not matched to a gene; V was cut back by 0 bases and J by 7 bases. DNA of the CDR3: TGTGCCAGCTCACCACCAGGGGGCGGTTTGAGTGAAAAACTGTTTTTT. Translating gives CASSPPGGGLSEKLFF.

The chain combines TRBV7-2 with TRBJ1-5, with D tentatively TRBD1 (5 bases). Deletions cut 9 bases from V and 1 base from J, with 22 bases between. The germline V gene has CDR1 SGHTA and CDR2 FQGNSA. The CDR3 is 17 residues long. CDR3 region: CARARRAGSWSNQPQHF. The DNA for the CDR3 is TGTGCCAGAGCAAGACGGGCAGGGTCTTGGAGCAATCAGCCCCAGCATTTT.

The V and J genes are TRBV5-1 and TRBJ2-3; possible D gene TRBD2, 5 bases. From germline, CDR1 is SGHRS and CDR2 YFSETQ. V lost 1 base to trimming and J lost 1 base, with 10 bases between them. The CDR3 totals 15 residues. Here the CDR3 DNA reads TGCGCCAGCAGCTTGCTTAGCGATGGCACAGATACGCAGTATTTT. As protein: CASSLLSDGTDTQYF.

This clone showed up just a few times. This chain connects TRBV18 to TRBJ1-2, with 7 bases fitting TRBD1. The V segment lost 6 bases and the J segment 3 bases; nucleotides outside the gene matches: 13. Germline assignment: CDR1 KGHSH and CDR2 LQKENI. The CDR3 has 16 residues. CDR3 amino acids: CASSRSFTGEDYGYTF. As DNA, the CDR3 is TGTGCCAGCTCCAGAAGCTTTACAGGGGAGGACTATGGCTACACCTTC.

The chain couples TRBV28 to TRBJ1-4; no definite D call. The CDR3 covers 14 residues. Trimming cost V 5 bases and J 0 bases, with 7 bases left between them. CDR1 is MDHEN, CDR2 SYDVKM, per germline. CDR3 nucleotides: TGTGCCAGCAGTCGTTCCCCAACTAATGAAAAACTGTTTTTT. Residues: CASSRSPTNEKLFF. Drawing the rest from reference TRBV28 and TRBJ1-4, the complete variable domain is DVKVTQSSRYLVKRTGEKVFLECVQDMDHENMFWYRQDPGLGLRLIYFSYDVKMKEKGDIPEGYSVSREKKERFSLILESASTNQTSMYLCASSRSPTNEKLFFGSGTQLSVL.

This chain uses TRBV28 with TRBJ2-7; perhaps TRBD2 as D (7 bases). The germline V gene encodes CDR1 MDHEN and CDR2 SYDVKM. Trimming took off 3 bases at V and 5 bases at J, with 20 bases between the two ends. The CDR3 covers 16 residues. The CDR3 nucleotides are TGTGCCAGCAGTTTTAATCCTGAGGGGGGGCTCGACGAGCAGTACTTC. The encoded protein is CASSFNPEGGLDEQYF.

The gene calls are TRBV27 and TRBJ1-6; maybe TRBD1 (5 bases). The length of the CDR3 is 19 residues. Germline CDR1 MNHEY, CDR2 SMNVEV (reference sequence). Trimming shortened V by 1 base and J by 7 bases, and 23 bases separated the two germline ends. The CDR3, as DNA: TGTGCCAGCAGTTTATTTATCACCCCAGGCGGGGCGGGGAATTCACCCCTCCACTTT. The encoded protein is CASSLFITPGGAGNSPLHF.

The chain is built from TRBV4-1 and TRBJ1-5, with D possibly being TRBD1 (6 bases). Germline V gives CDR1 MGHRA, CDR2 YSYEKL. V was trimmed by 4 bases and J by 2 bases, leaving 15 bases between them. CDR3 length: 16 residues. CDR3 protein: CASSPAQGWGNQPQHF. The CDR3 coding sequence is TGCGCCAGCAGCCCTGCTCAGGGGTGGGGCAATCAGCCCCAGCATTTT.

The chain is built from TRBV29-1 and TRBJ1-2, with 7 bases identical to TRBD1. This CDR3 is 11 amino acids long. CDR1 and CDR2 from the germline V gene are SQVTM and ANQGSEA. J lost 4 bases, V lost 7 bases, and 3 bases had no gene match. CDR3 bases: TGCAGCGCTAGGGACAGCTATGGCTACACCTTC. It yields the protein CSARDSYGYTF.

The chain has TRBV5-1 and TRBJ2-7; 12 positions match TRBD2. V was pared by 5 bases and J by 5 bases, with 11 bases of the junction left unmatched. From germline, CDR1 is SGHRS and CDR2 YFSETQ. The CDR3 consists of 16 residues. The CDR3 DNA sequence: TGCGCCAGCAGGAGAGAGTGGACTAGCGGGACCCACGAGCAGTACTTC. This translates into CASRREWTSGTHEQYF.

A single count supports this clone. In nucleotides, the CDR3 is TGTGCCACCAGTGATGGGGAGCTCCCCGGGGAGCTGTTTTTT. Its translation: CATSDGELPGELFF. V and J are TRBV24-1 and TRBJ2-2; D is possibly TRBD2 (5 bases). Germline lookup yields CDR1 KGHDR and CDR2 SFDVKD. V lost 3 bases to trimming and J lost 6 bases, with 10 bases between them. The CDR3 length is 14 residues.

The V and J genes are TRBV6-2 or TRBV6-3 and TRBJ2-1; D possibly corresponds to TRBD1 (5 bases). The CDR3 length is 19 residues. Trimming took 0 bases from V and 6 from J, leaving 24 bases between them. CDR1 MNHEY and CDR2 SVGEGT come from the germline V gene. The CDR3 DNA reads TGTGCCAGCAGTTACTCGATCGCCCTTGGGGCTAAGGTAGGCAATGAGCAGTTCTTC. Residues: CASSYSIALGAKVGNEQFF.